The 23 T cell receptor beta chains listed next were all sequenced from one sample in a study of CD8 T cells in ankylosing spondylitis (dated by TCRdb to about 2017). Library preparation employed 5' RACE. Sequencing took place on an Illumina HiSeq 2500. TCRdb reprocessing: public reads trimmed at Q25 with fastp, clones called with MiXCR, in-frame beta chains kept. Each entry merges the rows of one CDR3 protein and shows their most common DNA and genes. This sample has a few hundred thousand distinct CDR3 sequences in its table, and more than 20% of those were observed once. Of the sample, less than 15% is held by the ten largest clones. The sequenced material came from blood, either unsorted or a sorted T cell fraction (not recorded which). Receptors were obtained from a male donor with ankylosing spondylitis or in good health (not recorded which).

This clonotype was counted a few times. The chain links TRBV5-1 to TRBJ2-1; 8 bases are shared with TRBD1. Per the germline V gene, CDR1 is SGHRS and CDR2 is YFSETQ. This CDR3 is built from 15 residues. With V trimmed by 4 bases and J by 7 bases, 10 bases remained unmatched. CDR3 loop: CASSQDRGVANEQFF. CDR3 coding DNA: TGCGCCAGCAGCCAAGACAGGGGAGTTGCAAATGAGCAGTTCTTC.

This clonotype was detected a few times. The CDR3 here is CASSVDGSSRSYEQYF. The CDR3 DNA is TGTGCCAGCAGCGTAGATGGCAGCAGTAGGTCCTACGAGCAGTACTTC. The chain employs TRBV9 and TRBJ2-7; D gene ambiguous. The CDR3 is made up of 16 amino acids. Trimming took 0 bases from V and 1 from J, leaving 14 bases between them. CDR1 is SGDLS, CDR2 YYNGEE, per germline.

This clonotype turned up a few times. V gene TRBV7-8 combines with J gene TRBJ2-3; D possibly matches TRBD1 or TRBD2 (5 bases each). This CDR3 spans 15 amino acids. The ends were cut back, 4 bases at V and 8 bases at J, with 19 bases in the middle. Germline V gives CDR1 SGHVS, CDR2 FQNEAQ. The CDR3 coding sequence is TGTGCCAGCAGCTCCTTCCAGGGTCCTCGGGGTACGCAGTATTTT. Its protein product is CASSSFQGPRGTQYF.

A few counts support this clonotype. The chain employs TRBV12-3 or TRBV12-4 and TRBJ2-1, with TRBD2 matching over 13 bases. The CDR3 is 15 amino acids. Trimming removed 10 bases from V and 5 bases from J; junction bases left unmatched: 8. The DNA for the CDR3 is TGTGCCACGCGGGGGACTAGCGGGGTGGACAATGAGCAGTTCTTC. Protein: CATRGTSGVDNEQFF.

The gene calls are TRBV10-3 and TRBJ1-2; D remains ambiguous. Trimming removed 2 bases from V and 0 bases from J, with 13 bases in between. The CDR3 has 16 residues. Looked up from germline, CDR1 is ENHRY and CDR2 is SYGVKD. In nucleotides, the CDR3 is TGTGCCATCAGTGAGGTGGCAGGAATTGCTAACTATGGCTACACCTTC. Translated: CAISEVAGIANYGYTF.

This clonotype was observed a handful of times. The rearrangement joins TRBV29-1 to TRBJ2-2, with D possibly TRBD2 on 6 matching bases. CDR1 is SQVTM and CDR2 is ANQGSEA in the germline V gene. Trimming left V 4 bases short and J 4 bases short, with 13 bases between. The CDR3 totals 14 residues. CDR3 sequence: CSVVPGVGTGELFF. The CDR3 nucleotides are TGCAGCGTTGTACCGGGGGTGGGCACCGGGGAGCTGTTTTTT.

The chain carries TRBV7-6 and TRBJ2-5; 7 positions match TRBD1. CDR1 and CDR2 (germline): SGHVS, FNYEAQ. The CDR3 is 13 amino acids. J lost 2 bases, V lost 6 bases, and 3 bases had no gene match. As DNA, the CDR3 is TGTGCCAGCAGAGGGACAGTACAAGAGACCCAGTACTTC. Encoded protein: CASRGTVQETQYF.

This clonotype was seen more than once but under ten times. The chain joins TRBV5-1 to TRBJ2-7; the D gene is possibly TRBD2 (6 bases). The ends were cut back, 4 bases at V and 1 base at J, with 15 bases in the middle. Germline assignment: CDR1 SGHRS and CDR2 YFSETQ. The length of the CDR3 is 15 residues. CDR3: CASSQLAGNSYEQYF. The CDR3 coding sequence is TGCGCCAGCAGCCAACTAGCAGGGAATTCCTACGAGCAGTACTTC.

The chain links TRBV6-2 or TRBV6-3 to TRBJ2-1; 10 bases are shared with TRBD1. CDR1 is MNHEY, CDR2 SVGEGT, per germline. The length of the CDR3 is 15 residues. The J segment lost 7 bases and the V segment lost 4 bases, leaving 7 bases of the junction unmatched. CDR3 amino acids: CASSSGTGDSNEQFF. The DNA for the CDR3 is TGTGCCAGCAGTTCCGGGACAGGGGACTCGAATGAGCAGTTCTTC.

This chain links TRBV6-1 with TRBJ2-1; D might be TRBD1 (6 bases). V gave up 6 bases and J gave up 1 base, with 10 bases separating them. This CDR3 spans 14 amino acids. From germline, CDR1 is MNHNS and CDR2 SASEGT. The CDR3 region has the DNA TGTGCCAGCAGGGACAGACCTTCCTACAATGAGCAGTTCTTC. It translates to CASRDRPSYNEQFF.

The V and J genes are TRBV4-1 and TRBJ2-6, with D possibly TRBD2 on 7 matching bases. The germline V gene has CDR1 MGHRA and CDR2 YSYEKL. The CDR3 has 19 amino acids. With 4 bases removed from V and 1 base from J, the gap between germline ends came to 20 bases. CDR3 sequence (DNA): TGCGCCAGCAGCCCCTACGATCGGGGGGCGCTATCTGGGGCCAACGTCCTGACTTTC. As protein: CASSPYDRGALSGANVLTF.

This clonotype has just a few counts. This chain links TRBV4-1 with TRBJ2-3; tentatively, D is TRBD1 or TRBD2 (5 bases each). V lost 0 bases and J 3 bases, leaving 13 bases between the germline ends. The CDR3 contains 16 residues. Germline CDR1 and CDR2: MGHRA and YSYEKL. The CDR3 DNA sequence: TGCGCCAGCAGCCAAGATTCAGAGGGGTTGACAGATACGCAGTATTTT. Encoded protein: CASSQDSEGLTDTQYF.

This clonotype was detected a few times. The chain combines TRBV11-2 with TRBJ2-1; D remains unclear. This CDR3 spans 13 amino acids. CDR1 SGHAT and CDR2 FQNNGV come from the germline V gene. V shed 8 bases and J shed 4 bases, with 12 bases lying between them. The CDR3 DNA reads TGTGCCAGCGTGAGTAGCCATTACAATGAGCAGTTCTTC. This sequence encodes CASVSSHYNEQFF.

This clonotype came up a few times. This chain joins TRBV20-1 and TRBJ2-7, with TRBD2 matching 13 bases. From germline, CDR1 is DFQATT and CDR2 SNEGSKA (reference sequence). J gave up 6 bases and V 3 bases, and 8 bases lay outside the gene matches. This CDR3 region has 15 residues. The CDR3 DNA reads TGCAGTGCTAGGACGCCGGGACTAGCGGGGATCGAGCAGTACTTC. It is translated as CSARTPGLAGIEQYF.

The chain couples TRBV4-2 to TRBJ2-2; TRBD1 or TRBD2 may be the D gene (6 bases each). Trimming removed 1 base at V and 7 bases at J, with 13 bases between. CDR1 and CDR2 from the germline V gene are LGHNA and YNFKEQ. This CDR3 is built from 15 residues. CDR3 residues: CASSQARGDVGELFF. The CDR3, as DNA: TGTGCCAGCAGCCAAGCTAGGGGGGACGTCGGGGAGCTGTTTTTT.

V usage is TRBV11-2 and J usage is TRBJ2-7; no reliable D call. Per the germline V gene, CDR1 is SGHAT and CDR2 is FQNNGV. The CDR3 sequence is 13 residues long. The V end lost 0 bases, the J end lost 3 bases, and 6 bases lay between the germline ends. CDR3 residues: CASSLDSLYEQYF. The CDR3, as DNA: TGTGCCAGCAGCTTAGACAGCCTCTACGAGCAGTACTTC.

This clonotype was seen only a few times. The chain recombines TRBV29-1 with TRBJ2-7; D is undetermined. V was cut by 0 bases and J by 2 bases, with 8 bases left in between. Germline V CDR1 and CDR2: SQVTM, ANQGSEA. The CDR3 loop spans 13 amino acids. The CDR3 coding sequence is TGCAGCGTTGAAGAGGCGGAAACCTACGAGCAGTACTTC. Translating it yields CSVEEAETYEQYF.

The rearrangement links TRBV12-3 or TRBV12-4 to TRBJ2-7, with D unclear. Trimming pared 5 bases from V and 3 bases from J, leaving 8 bases between. This CDR3 region has 12 residues. CDR3 protein: CASSPTYYEQYF. The CDR3 DNA is TGTGCCAGCAGTCCTACGTACTACGAGCAGTACTTC.

CDR3 DNA: TGTGCCAGCAGCTGGTACGCCGGGACAGGGGCCCATAGCAATCAGCCCCAGCATTTT. This codes for CASSWYAGTGAHSNQPQHF. V gene TRBV7-8 combines with J gene TRBJ1-5; 10 bases agree with TRBD1. The CDR3 is made up of 19 amino acids. CDR1 and CDR2 from the germline V gene are SGHVS and FQNEAQ. Unmatched junction bases numbered 12, after V lost 4 bases and J lost 0 bases.

There are a few counts of this clonotype. The J gene is TRBJ2-5, the V gene TRBV10-1, with 7 bases matching TRBD1. V lost 4 bases, J lost 0 bases, and 2 bases stayed unmatched. This CDR3 is 14 amino acids long. CDR1 is WNHNN and CDR2 is SYGVQD in the germline V gene (reference sequence). The CDR3 DNA reads TGCGCCAGCAGTGCGACAGGGAACCAAGAGACCCAGTACTTC. Translating gives CASSATGNQETQYF.

This clonotype has only a few counts. The rearrangement uses TRBV6-2 or TRBV6-3 and TRBJ2-1; 7 bases are shared with TRBD1. The V gene's germline CDR1 is MNHEY and CDR2 SVGEGT. Trimming took 2 bases from V and 10 from J; bases not matched to a gene: 23. This CDR3 has 19 residues. CDR3 residues: CASSYNEVISQGVAAEQFF. The DNA of the CDR3 is TGTGCCAGCAGTTACAATGAGGTCATAAGCCAGGGGGTCGCGGCCGAGCAGTTCTTC.

The chain recombines TRBV5-1 with TRBJ2-7; D not resolved. The V gene lost 7 bases and the J gene lost 4 bases, with 21 bases spanning the gap. This CDR3 has 15 residues. Per germline, CDR1 SGHRS and CDR2 YFSETQ. CDR3 in amino acids: CASYSGFPLPYEQYF. CDR3 in DNA: TGCGCCAGCTACTCCGGGTTCCCCCTACCGTACGAGCAGTACTTC.

The V gene is TRBV2, the J gene TRBJ1-2; weak D call: TRBD1 (5 bases). CDR3 length equals 12 residues. Trimming removed 2 bases from V and 7 bases from J, with 8 bases in between. CDR1 is SNHLY, CDR2 FYNNEI, per germline. In DNA, the CDR3 is TGTGCCAGCAGTGAATTGGGGACTGGCTACACCTTC. Translated, it gives CASSELGTGYTF.